This T cell receptor (beta chain) was identified in a study of breast tumors, draining lymph nodes, adjacent tissues. MiXCR was run by TCRdb on the multiplex PCR reads, yielding one entry per CDR3 protein. Counted here are around 120,000 distinct CDR3 sequences, just under 20% occurring once; the ten biggest clones make up about 3.7%. This clonotype was found a few times. Its antigen is as yet unknown. A read error may account for a junction end that differs from germline. The lymph nodes were axillary draining lymph nodes from breast cancer patients. The study, taken as a whole, reports: Data fit most tumor T cells coming from lymph node, expanding in tumor. Tumors had less TCR diversity than lymph nodes, more than nontumor tissue. Compared with basal-like, luminal-like tumors shared significantly more repertoire with nontumor tissue. Data only fit, rather than demonstrated, lymph node origin of most tumor T cells.

Germline assignment: CDR1 SSHAT and CDR2 FNYEAQ (reference sequence). This CDR3 comprises 17 residues. The chain uses TRBV7-7 and TRBJ2-6; 10 nucleotides match TRBD1. The sequenced material came from axillary lymph node tissue. This receptor was taken from a female donor with breast cancer. Some clones in this sample may be carry-over from other donors' samples. CDR3 sequence: CASSPGQGNSGANVLTF. The CDR3 nucleotides read TGTGCTAGCAGCCCGGGACAGGGGAACTCTGGGGCCAACGTCCTGACTTTC.